Below are 15 T cell receptor delta chains sequenced from a single sample in a study of γδ T cells in repeated Plasmodium falciparum infection. Vgamma9/Vdelta2+ and Vdelta2-negative gammadelta T cells were flow-sorted from PBMC for bulk sequencing. TCRdb called clones from the multiplex PCR reads again using CATT. The sample has 93,000 or so delta-chain clones; 0.8% to 1% are singletons. The sequenced material came from gamma-delta T cells from blood. These TCRs come from a pool of human donors (malaria-infected and uninfected, not separated).

This clone was recorded at least ten times. A far larger clone is one base from this, pointing to a likely read error. Different DNA sequences within this sample yield the same CDR3. The CDR3 DNA sequence: TGTGCCTGTGACGAGCTGGGGGATTCGAGTAAACTCATCTTT. Protein product: CACDELGDSSKLIF. V gene TRDV2 combines with J gene TRDJ1, with 9 positions matching TRDD3. Per germline, CDR1 GEAIGNYY and CDR2 EKD. There are 14 residues in the CDR3. The ends lost 3 bases at V and 7 bases at J; junction bases unmatched: 8.

As for this clone: TCRdb's protein for this DNA is that of a much larger clone and differs from the translation at residue 12, likely a read error; the protein shown is the DNA translation. The chain joins TRDV1 to TRDJ1; 7 positions match TRDD2. No J gene is reported in TCRdb; it was inferred here by comparing the DNA with germline. This CDR3 contains 16 residues. Per the germline V gene, CDR1 is TSWWSYY and CDR2 is QGS. The CDR3 nucleotides are TGTGCTCTTGGGGATAACCTTCCTCCGGACACCAATAAACTCATCTTT. As protein: CALGDNLPPDTNKLIF.

A note on this clone: The TCRdb protein comes from a much larger clone and disagrees with this DNA's translation at residue 10, likely due to a read error; the protein given here is derived from the DNA. This chain connects TRDV2 to TRDJ1, with D perhaps TRDD3 (6 bases). The J gene was missing in TCRdb and was found by matching the end of the DNA to germline. V was cut by 3 bases and J by 0 bases, with 28 bases left in between. CDR1 is GEAIGNYY and CDR2 is EKD in the germline V gene. The CDR3 is 20 amino acids. As DNA, the CDR3 is TGTGCCTGTGACGGATTACCGGTGGGGGGTAAAAATGTGTACACCGATAAACTCATCTTT. It codes for CACDGLPVGGKNVYTDKLIF.

This clone has just a few counts. One base away lies a much larger clone, so this may be a sequencing read error. Other DNA sequences in this sample translate to the same CDR3. The CDR3 region has the DNA TGCGCCTGTGACGGAGTCCTTCCTACGATGGGGGATACCACCGATAAACTCATCTTT. Amino acid sequence: CACDGVLPTMGDTTDKLIF. The rearrangement links TRDV2 to TRDJ1; possible D gene TRDD3, 10 bases. No J gene is reported in TCRdb; it was inferred here by comparing the DNA with germline. CDR3 length: 19 amino acids. Germline values: CDR1 GEAIGNYY, CDR2 EKD.

With regard to this clone: This probably arose from a read error, given a far larger clone one base away. This sample includes further DNA sequences coding for the same CDR3. The V and J genes are TRDV2 and TRDJ1; TRDD3 matches at 8 bases. Here the J gene came from matching the DNA to germline, since TCRdb omits it. The CDR3 totals 14 residues. The V gene's germline CDR1 is GEAIGNYY and CDR2 EKD. V gave up 3 bases and J gave up 4 bases; unmatched junction bases: 6. CDR3 amino acids: CACDPLGDYDKLIF. The CDR3 nucleotides read TGTGCCTGTGACCCGCTGGGGGACTACGATAAACTCATCTTT.

On this clone itself: This likely traces to a read error, being one base from a far larger clone. The same CDR3 is also encoded by other DNA sequences in this sample. The J segment was not called; the V segment is TRDV1; no DNA check was done on the table's D call, TRDD3. This CDR3 comprises 12 residues. Per germline, CDR1 TSWWSYY and CDR2 QGS. This CDR3 is CALGEPPLTLIF. The CDR3 nucleotides read TGTGCTCTTGGGGAACCCCCTTTGACGCTCATCTTT.

This clone was detected only a few times. For this DNA, TCRdb reports the protein of a much larger clone, which diverges at residue 3, most likely from a read error; the protein presented here is translated directly from the DNA. The chain combines TRDV1 with TRDJ1; 9 bases line up with TRDD3. TCRdb supplies no J gene; here it was assigned by aligning the nucleotide sequence to germline. The length of the CDR3 is 27 residues. Looked up from germline, CDR1 is TSWWSYY and CDR2 is QGS. The DNA of the CDR3 is TGTGCTCGTGGGGAAGTGAGAGTCCGAAAACCAGTACAGCTACTGGGGGAGAAATACTGGGACACCGATAAACTCATCTTT. Residues: CARGEVRVRKPVQLLGEKYWDTDKLIF.

As concerns this clone: The protein held in TCRdb is that of a much larger clone and does not match this DNA's translation at residue 16, likely because of a read error; the protein shown is translated from the DNA. The V gene is TRDV1, the J gene TRDJ1, with 8 bases matching TRDD3. The J gene was not available in TCRdb and was assigned here by matching the DNA to germline segments. The length of the CDR3 is 19 residues. The germline V gene has CDR1 TSWWSYY and CDR2 QGS. CDR3 in DNA: TGTGCTCTTGGGGTACTAACTGGGGGGCGACCCGATTACACCGATAGACTCATCTTT. Amino acids: CALGVLTGGRPDYTDRLIF.

This clone has a handful of counts. A far larger clone is just one base off, so this is likely a read error. This same CDR3 is encoded by further DNA sequences in the sample. CDR3 residues: CALGELFRGDTLNTDKLIF. DNA for the CDR3: TGTGCTCTTGGGGAGCTTTTTAGGGGGGATACGCTTAACACCGATAAACTCATCTTT. This chain links TRDV1 with TRDJ1, with 10 nucleotides matching TRDD3. V trimming: 3 bases; J trimming: 0 bases; junction bases outside the gene matches: 13. CDR1 is TSWWSYY, CDR2 QGS, per germline. The CDR3 spans 19 residues.

This clone was seen more than once but under ten times. This likely came from a read error, as a far larger clone is one base away. The same CDR3 arises from other DNA sequences in this sample as well. This sequence joins TRDV1 and TRDJ1; 8 bases line up with TRDD3. TCRdb does not report a J gene; here it was assigned by matching the DNA to germline references. Trimming removed 5 bases from V and 3 bases from J; junction bases left unmatched: 20. The germline V gene encodes CDR1 TSWWSYY and CDR2 QGS. The CDR3 has 19 residues. The CDR3 sequence is CALGYNLRRGIRVSDKLIF. For the CDR3, the DNA is TGTGCTCTTGGGTACAATCTACGGCGTGGGATACGTGTTTCCGATAAACTCATCTTT.

This clone was counted between two and nine times. TCRdb's listed protein matches a much larger clone and diverges from this DNA's translation at residue 8, likely through a read error; the protein shown comes from the DNA. V usage is TRDV1 and J usage is TRDJ1, with D uncertain. TCRdb lists no J gene, so it was determined here by aligning the DNA to germline. The V gene's germline CDR1 is TSWWSYY and CDR2 QGS. The CDR3 is made up of 18 amino acids. Trimming shortened V by 0 bases and J by 7 bases, and 24 bases separated the two germline ends. The CDR3 region has the DNA TGTGCTCTTGGGGAACTTTTCTCCATTCCGGGCGAATCTGGTAAACTCATCTTT. Its translation: CALGELFSIPGESGKLIF.

This clone is labeled as medium-sized (0.01 to 0.1%). This specimen includes other DNA sequences encoding the same CDR3. The chain uses TRDV2 and TRDJ1; 10 nucleotides line up with TRDD3. The CDR3 length is 18 residues. The V gene's germline CDR1 is GEAIGNYY and CDR2 EKD. V shed 3 bases, J shed 3 bases, and the junction held 15 bases outside the gene matches. The CDR3 loop reads CACDQHFTGGFMADKLIF. Here the CDR3 DNA reads TGTGCCTGTGACCAACATTTTACTGGGGGATTTATGGCCGATAAACTCATCTTT.

This clone has just a few counts. Translating this DNA gives a protein that differs at residue 13 from the TCRdb one, which belongs to a much larger clone; a read error is likely, and the protein shown is this translation. This chain connects TRDV3 to TRDJ1, with 8 bases fitting TRDD2. Per germline, CDR1 TVYSNPD and CDR2 GDNSRS (reference sequence). CDR3 size: 20 residues. V lost 0 bases, J lost 3 bases, and 24 bases stayed unmatched. The CDR3 here is CAFSSSYMGTTGRYPDKLIF. The CDR3 bases are TGTGCCTTTAGTTCTTCCTACATGGGAACTACTGGGAGATATCCCGATAAACTCATCTTT.

Comments on this clone: One base separates it from a far larger clone, so it is likely a read error. The same CDR3 can be traced to other DNA sequences in this sample. The J gene is TRDJ1, the V gene TRDV2; the D gene is possibly TRDD3 (6 bases). Here the J gene came from matching the DNA to germline, since TCRdb omits it. This CDR3 is 18 amino acids long. Trimming took off 1 base at V and 5 bases at J, with 25 bases between the two ends. CDR1 GEAIGNYY and CDR2 EKD come from the germline V gene. The CDR3 spells CACDTVGGVQGYPDKLIF. The CDR3 nucleotides read TGTGCCTGTGACACGGTAGGAGGTGTGCAGGGATATCCGGATAAACTCATCTTT.

About this clone itself: TCRdb lists the protein of a much larger clone for this DNA, which differs at residue 16, so this is likely a read error; the protein given here is translated from the DNA itself. This chain connects TRDV1 to TRDJ1; D might be TRDD3 (7 bases). No J gene is reported in TCRdb; it was inferred here by comparing the DNA with germline. This CDR3 comprises 21 residues. CDR1 is TSWWSYY and CDR2 is QGS in the germline V gene. With 0 bases removed from V and 9 bases from J, the gap between germline ends came to 35 bases. CDR3 sequence: CALGELAPRPSVWGSPFQLIF. CDR3 nucleotides: TGTGCTCTTGGGGAACTAGCCCCTCGGCCTTCCGTCTGGGGGTCCCCGTTCCAACTCATCTTT.